Many counts were recorded for the clone carrying this T cell receptor (beta chain). Antigen: not known. Under 3 months was the duration of disease in ophthalmopathy patients, who also had a Clinical Activity Score of at least 3 and a NOSPECS grade of at least 4. Exclusions: uncontrolled infection, other autoimmune disease, pregnancy, lactation. On the basis of clinical symptoms, serum thyroxine and TRAb, thyroid ultrasound and orbital computed tomography, diagnoses were made. TCR beta CDR3 regions were amplified from RNA. When the TCR CDR3 underwent first-round RT-PCR, the HTBI primer set was used. TCRdb analysed the multiplex PCR reads with MiXCR anew, one entry per CDR3 protein. The sample carries 700,000 or so distinct CDR3 sequences, around 13% recorded once. After removal of 5 bases from V and 1 base from J, the junction contained 6 bases not matched to a gene. Germline V gives CDR1 SGHAT, CDR2 FQNNGV. This CDR3 has 16 amino acids.

The record originates from a study of T cells in Graves' hyperthyroidism and ophthalmopathy. The study's findings and limits: It was a median about 7.1 months before onset that the model predicted ophthalmopathy.

The sequence derives from a woman aged 45-65 years with Graves' ophthalmopathy. The sample consisted of blood. The chain joins TRBV11-2 to TRBJ2-4; 9 nucleotides agree with TRBD1. The DNA for the CDR3 is TGTGCCAGCAGCCCGCGGACAGGGGTGGCCAAAAACATTCAGTACTTC. Translating it yields CASSPRTGVAKNIQYF.